This T cell receptor beta chain was recorded in a study of cytomegalovirus exposure and HLA in healthy donors. General study findings and limits: Cytomegalovirus status was reportedly diagnosed by the classifier with high sensitivity and specificity.

The PCR was carried out with 60 Vbeta primers and 13 Jbeta primers. Method: immunoSEQ multiplex PCR; TCRdb's copy keeps in-frame clones and lacks some. This table has more than 95,000 clones, 76% appearing once. Comments on this clone: Its target is not known. One end of the junction varies from germline; a read error may be responsible.

The CDR3 length is 17 residues. Per germline, CDR1 PRHDT and CDR2 FYEKMQ (reference sequence). The chain is built from TRBV13 and TRBJ1-2; no firm D call. The source of this sequence is a man in his fifties or sixties in good health and CMV-seronegative. Source material: PBMCs. The CDR3 protein is CASSHTRSGGWVALRDF. In DNA, the CDR3 is TGTGCCAGCAGCCACACACGGTCTGGAGGGTGGGTTGCCCTTCGTGACTTC.